The 16 T cell receptor beta chains presented below share a single source sample, sequenced in a study of CD8+ T cells in alopecia areata. The authors extracted RNA and reverse transcribed it into cDNA as the sequencing template. The repertoire was sequenced with immunoSEQ multiplex PCR; TCRdb's copy has only in-frame clones and lacks some. The table shows roughly 180,000 clones, with over 55% occurring only once. The source was CD4+ T cells sorted from blood, collected at week 0. The receptor source for this set is a human donor with alopecia areata.

A single count supports this clone. The DNA of the CDR3 is TGTGCCAGCAGCCCCGACAGGCGCACAGATACGCAGTATTTT. This codes for CASSPDRRTDTQYF. J is TRBJ2-3 and V is TRBV6-5, with a weak D call TRBD1 (6 bases). Germline-derived CDR1 and CDR2 are MNHEY and SVGAGI. The CDR3 loop spans 14 amino acids. V was cut by 6 bases and J by 1 base, with 11 bases left in between.

To note about this clone: Other nucleotide sequences from this sample produce the same CDR3. The chain joins TRBV7-2 to TRBJ1-6; D call uncertain. Per germline, CDR1 SGHTA and CDR2 FQGNSA. V shed 3 bases and J shed 6 bases, with 6 bases lying between them. This CDR3 has 13 residues. In nucleotides, the CDR3 is TGTGCCAGCAGCTTGGCGTTTAATTCACCCCTCCACTTT. This encodes CASSLAFNSPLHF.

V gene TRBV25-1 combines with J gene TRBJ1-3; no clear D. This CDR3 spans 13 amino acids. Germline loops: CDR1 MGHDK, CDR2 SYGVNS. V was pared by 4 bases and J by 0 bases, with 4 bases between. The CDR3 nucleotides read TGTGCCAGCAGTGTGGCCTCTGGAAACACCATATATTTT. Translated: CASSVASGNTIYF.

This chain connects TRBV29-1 to TRBJ2-6; D gene uncertain. This CDR3 contains 14 residues. Germline lookup yields CDR1 SQVTM and CDR2 ANQGSEA. Trimming pared 3 bases from V and 6 bases from J, leaving 12 bases between. For the CDR3, the DNA is TGCAGCGTTGATGCAGGTCCTTCGGCCAACGTCCTGACTTTC. It yields the protein CSVDAGPSANVLTF.

The gene calls are TRBV5-1 and TRBJ2-1, with D possibly being TRBD1 or TRBD2 (5 bases each). Germline V gene lookup returns CDR1 SGHRS and CDR2 YFSETQ. Trimming removed 4 bases from V and 0 bases from J, with 11 bases in between. The CDR3 runs 15 residues. Here the CDR3 DNA reads TGCGCCAGCAGCAGGGACCTTAGCTCCTACAATGAGCAGTTCTTC. This translates into CASSRDLSSYNEQFF.

The chain carries TRBV5-4 and TRBJ2-5; D is unclear. Trimming left V 3 bases short and J 2 bases short, with 5 bases between. Germline CDR1 is SGHNT and CDR2 is YYREEE (reference sequence). CDR3 length equals 12 residues. The CDR3 DNA reads as TGTGCCAGCAGCTACCCTCAAGAGACCCAGTACTTC. Translating gives CASSYPQETQYF.

The sample holds one count of this clone. The same CDR3 can be traced to other DNA sequences in this sample. The V gene is TRBV9, the J gene TRBJ2-7, with 7 nucleotides matching TRBD2. Per germline, CDR1 SGDLS and CDR2 YYNGEE. CDR3 length: 15 amino acids. The junction had 3 bases not matched to a gene; V was cut back by 0 bases and J by 0 bases. The CDR3 coding sequence is TGTGCCAGCAGCGTAGGGGAGGGCAGCTCCTACGAGCAGTACTTC. It is translated as CASSVGEGSSYEQYF. Full variable domain (missing parts from reference TRBV9 and TRBJ2-7): DSGVTQTPKHLITATGQRVTLRCSPRSGDLSVYWYQQSLDQGLQFLIQYYNGEERAKGNILERFSAQQFPDLHSELNLSSLELGDSALYFCASSVGEGSSYEQYFGPGTRLTVT.

This chain links TRBV7-2 with TRBJ2-4, with TRBD2 matching over 10 bases. CDR1 is SGHTA, CDR2 FQGNSA, per germline. V shed 3 bases, J shed 13 bases, and the junction held 6 bases outside the gene matches. The CDR3 consists of 13 residues. In DNA form, the CDR3 reads TGTGCCAGCAGCTTCGGGACTAGCGACCGGCAGTACTTC. This translates into CASSFGTSDRQYF.

This sequence joins TRBV27 and TRBJ2-7, with unresolved D. This CDR3 has 16 amino acids. Trimming removed 6 bases at V and 6 bases at J, with 24 bases between. The germline gives CDR1 MNHEY, CDR2 SMNVEV (reference sequence). Here the CDR3 reads CASRKETTNGVGEQYF. The CDR3 DNA reads TGTGCCAGCAGGAAAGAAACAACAAATGGTGTCGGCGAGCAGTACTTC.

The CDR3 here is CASSSGTEQFF. CDR3 coding DNA: TGTGCCAGCAGCTCGGGGACAGAGCAGTTCTTC. This chain joins TRBV6-5 and TRBJ2-1, with D possibly being TRBD1 (6 bases). CDR3 length equals 11 residues. V lost 6 bases to trimming and J lost 10 bases, with 10 bases between them. Germline CDR1 is MNHEY and CDR2 is SVGAGI.

The V gene is TRBV15, the J gene TRBJ1-4; D not resolved. The germline V gene encodes CDR1 LNHNV and CDR2 YYDKDF (reference sequence). The CDR3 runs 16 residues. Trimming pared 0 bases from V and 0 bases from J, leaving 8 bases between. The CDR3 nucleotides read TGTGCCACCAGCAGAGATCGTGCAACAACTAATGAAAAACTGTTTTTT. Protein product: CATSRDRATTNEKLFF.

The chain carries TRBV30 and TRBJ2-1; 15 nucleotides line up with TRBD2. The CDR3 totals 17 residues. Germline assignment: CDR1 GTSNPN and CDR2 SVGIG (reference sequence). Trimming took 4 bases from V and 4 from J; bases not matched to a gene: 8. The CDR3 sequence: CAWTLGTSGGTYNEQFF. DNA for the CDR3: TGTGCCTGGACGCTAGGGACTAGCGGGGGGACTTACAATGAGCAGTTCTTC.

This clone has only a few counts. The gene calls are TRBV11-3 and TRBJ1-1; D not resolved. The V and J ends lost 6 bases and 4 bases respectively, with 9 bases between them. The CDR3 contains 12 residues. Per the germline V gene, CDR1 is SGHNT and CDR2 is YENEEA. The CDR3 nucleotides are TGTGCCAGCAGTTCTACGAGCACTGAAGCTTTCTTT. This encodes CASSSTSTEAFF.

This clone was detected only a few times. The rearrangement links TRBV29-1 to TRBJ1-2; D gene uncertain. The CDR3 loop spans 13 amino acids. The V and J ends lost 1 base and 6 bases respectively, with 12 bases between them. CDR1 SQVTM and CDR2 ANQGSEA come from the germline V gene. CDR3 coding DNA: TGCAGCGTTGAAGCGCACGGGCGGGATGGCTACACCTTC. It yields the protein CSVEAHGRDGYTF.

This clone was seen more than once but under ten times. The V call is TRBV7-2, the J call TRBJ1-2; 7 bases line up with TRBD1. CDR3 length: 13 amino acids. Germline V gives CDR1 SGHTA, CDR2 FQGNSA. V was pared by 4 bases and J by 8 bases, with 7 bases of the junction left unmatched. As DNA, the CDR3 is TGTGCCAGCAGCTCCTTGGACAGGAAGGGCTACACCTTC. Translating it yields CASSSLDRKGYTF.

The chain employs TRBV15 and TRBJ2-5; the D is unclear. The CDR3 is made up of 13 amino acids. CDR1 and CDR2 from the germline V gene are LNHNV and YYDKDF (reference sequence). Trimming took 3 bases from V and 0 from J, leaving 5 bases between them. DNA for the CDR3: TGTGCCACCAGCAGGGCTTACCAAGAGACCCAGTACTTC. This translates into CATSRAYQETQYF.